Listed below are T cell receptor beta chains from one sample, sequenced in a study of blood T cell repertoires in COVID-19. Clones were read by immunoSEQ multiplex PCR, and TCRdb kept only the in-frame ones, dropping some. The sample records about 200,000 clones, 70% to 90% being singletons. The sequenced sample consisted of peripheral blood. The receptor set was obtained from a woman aged 80 or older with acute or convalescent COVID-19. Both conserved end residues are part of each CDR3. Fields, in order: V gene, clone size, D gene, J gene, CDR3 protein, CDR3 DNA. D genes are given only for firm matches. Some rows mark clone size as missing; the rest say once, few, many or name a class of expanded clone.

V: TRBV7-9; size: .; D: .; J: TRBJ1-1; CDR3: CASSWGGEKAFF; DNA: TGTGCCAGCAGCTGGGGAGGGGAGAAAGCTTTCTTT
V: TRBV20-1; size: .; D: TRBD1; J: TRBJ1-1; CDR3: CSASRGQLAFF; DNA: TGCAGTGCTAGTAGGGGACAGCTGGCTTTCTTT
V: TRBV7-2; size: .; D: TRBD1; J: TRBJ1-6; CDR3: CASSLATGYYSPLHF; DNA: TGTGCCAGCAGCTTAGCGACAGGGTACTATTCACCCCTCCACTTT
V: TRBV6-5; size: .; D: .; J: TRBJ1-6; CDR3: CASRAVNSPLHF; DNA: TGTGCCAGCAGGGCGGTTAATTCACCCCTCCACTTT
V: TRBV27; size: .; D: .; J: TRBJ2-1; CDR3: CASSFGSPSYNEQFF; DNA: TGTGCCAGCAGTTTCGGGTCCCCCTCCTACAATGAGCAGTTCTTC
V: TRBV4-2; size: .; D: .; J: TRBJ1-5; CDR3: CASSQVQGHQPQHF; DNA: TGTGCCAGCAGCCAAGTACAGGGCCATCAGCCCCAGCATTTT
V: TRBV5-1; size: .; D: .; J: TRBJ2-1; CDR3: CASSLALVSSYNEQFF; DNA: TGCGCCAGCAGCTTGGCTCTCGTGAGCTCCTACAATGAGCAGTTCTTC
V: TRBV15; size: .; D: .; J: TRBJ1-5; CDR3: CATSRDLRGARHF; DNA: TGTGCCACCAGCAGAGATTTGAGAGGAGCCCGACATTTT
V: TRBV7-2; size: .; D: TRBD2; J: TRBJ2-2; CDR3: CASSFLAGPSGSSTGELFF; DNA: TGTGCCAGCAGCTTCCTAGCCGGGCCTAGCGGGAGTAGTACCGGGGAGCTGTTTTTT
V: TRBV3-1/TRBV3-2; size: .; D: TRBD2; J: TRBJ2-1; CDR3: CASSQDPGLAGPAQFF; DNA: TGTGCCAGCAGCCAAGATCCAGGACTAGCGGGACCCGCGCAGTTCTTC
V: TRBV5-1; size: few; D: .; J: TRBJ1-2; CDR3: CASSLDYRAHGYTF; DNA: TGCGCCAGCAGCTTGGATTACAGGGCCCATGGCTACACCTTC
V: TRBV2; size: .; D: .; J: TRBJ2-2; CDR3: CASSEAGVGELFF; DNA: TGTGCCAGCAGTGAAGCAGGGGTCGGGGAGCTGTTTTTT
V: TRBV29-1; size: .; D: TRBD1; J: TRBJ1-2; CDR3: CSVWPAVGTEKGYTF; DNA: TGCAGCGTATGGCCCGCGGTGGGGACAGAAAAGGGCTACACCTTC
V: TRBV19; size: .; D: TRBD2; J: TRBJ2-1; CDR3: CASSSRLARSYNEQFF; DNA: TGTGCCAGTAGTTCGCGACTAGCCCGCTCCTACAATGAGCAGTTCTTC
V: TRBV25-1; size: .; D: TRBD1; J: TRBJ1-3; CDR3: CASSAPGQGGNTIYF; DNA: TGTGCCAGCAGTGCCCCCGGACAGGGCGGAAACACCATATATTTT
V: TRBV6-2/TRBV6-3; size: once; D: .; J: TRBJ1-1; CDR3: CASSSRPVDGEAFF; DNA: TGTGCCAGCAGTTCCCGCCCTGTTGACGGGGAAGCTTTCTTT
V: TRBV7-9; size: .; D: TRBD2; J: TRBJ2-1; CDR3: CASRSGLAGSGEQFF; DNA: TGTGCCAGCAGATCCGGACTAGCGGGATCGGGTGAGCAGTTCTTC
V: TRBV5-1; size: .; D: TRBD1; J: TRBJ1-1; CDR3: CASSFTGGMNTEAFF; DNA: TGCGCCAGCAGCTTCACAGGGGGCATGAACACTGAAGCTTTCTTT
V: TRBV28; size: .; D: TRBD1; J: TRBJ1-5; CDR3: CASTVGTGFQPQHF; DNA: TGTGCCAGCACCGTAGGGACAGGGTTTCAGCCCCAGCATTTT
V: TRBV6-2/TRBV6-3; size: few; D: .; J: TRBJ2-7; CDR3: CASSYIGGEQYF; DNA: TGTGCCAGCAGTTACATAGGGGGTGAGCAGTACTTC
V: TRBV5-1; size: .; D: .; J: TRBJ1-1; CDR3: CASSLVAGNTEAFF; DNA: TGCGCCAGCAGCTTGGTGGCGGGGAACACTGAAGCTTTCTTT
V: TRBV3-1/TRBV3-2; size: .; D: .; J: TRBJ1-2; CDR3: CASSQAGTPTGYTF; DNA: TGTGCCAGCAGCCAAGCCGGGACACCGACAGGCTACACCTTC
V: TRBV18; size: .; D: .; J: TRBJ2-7; CDR3: CASSRVAGSYEQYF; DNA: TGTGCCAGCTCACGTGTCGCGGGAAGCTACGAGCAGTACTTC
V: TRBV9; size: .; D: .; J: TRBJ1-2; CDR3: CASSVGTGDGYTF; DNA: TGTGCCAGCAGCGTAGGAACAGGCGATGGCTACACCTTC
V: TRBV4-2; size: few; D: .; J: TRBJ1-2; CDR3: CASSPIGTPWYGYTF; DNA: TGTGCCAGCAGCCCAATCGGGACTCCATGGTATGGCTACACCTTC
V: TRBV6-1; size: .; D: .; J: TRBJ1-2; CDR3: CASSDRQGYGYTF; DNA: TGTGCCAGCAGTGATCGGCAGGGGTATGGCTACACCTTC
V: TRBV6-5; size: .; D: .; J: TRBJ1-5; CDR3: CASSYTNRENQPQHF; DNA: TGTGCCAGCAGTTACACGAACAGGGAAAATCAGCCCCAGCATTTT
V: TRBV3-1/TRBV3-2; size: .; D: .; J: TRBJ1-2; CDR3: CASSPTRVSGYTF; DNA: TGTGCCAGCAGCCCTACGAGGGTTAGTGGCTACACCTTC
V: TRBV3-1/TRBV3-2; size: .; D: .; J: TRBJ1-1; CDR3: CASSQSHMNTEAFF; DNA: TGTGCCAGCAGCCAAAGCCATATGAACACTGAAGCTTTCTTT
V: TRBV27; size: .; D: .; J: TRBJ1-3; CDR3: CASSLTSISGNTIYF; DNA: TGTGCCAGCAGCCTAACCTCGATCTCTGGAAACACCATATATTTT
V: TRBV6-5; size: .; D: .; J: TRBJ2-1; CDR3: CAVRAGSIYNEQFF; DNA: TGTGCCGTCCGAGCCGGGAGTATCTACAATGAGCAGTTCTTC